This T cell receptor (beta chain) was documented in a study of blood T cells in healthy people across ages. A second PCR, run for roughly 6 to 11 cycles, used a sample-barcoded 5' primer plus a J-beta primer mix. TCRdb recomputed calls from the 5' RACE reads with MiXCR, one row per CDR3 protein. In the table there are 650,000 to 900,000 distinct CDR3 sequences, less than 80% of which are singletons. Looked up from germline, CDR1 is SGHAT and CDR2 is FQNNGV. V was pared by 5 bases and J by 2 bases, with 13 bases between. This CDR3 comprises 14 residues. The sequence was obtained from a man under 40 in good health. The V and J genes are TRBV11-2 and TRBJ2-7, with unresolved D. Sequencing was done on a sample of blood. The chain's CDR3 is CASSRALSPYEQYF. In DNA, the CDR3 is TGTGCCAGCAGCCGGGCCCTTTCCCCCTACGAGCAGTACTTC.